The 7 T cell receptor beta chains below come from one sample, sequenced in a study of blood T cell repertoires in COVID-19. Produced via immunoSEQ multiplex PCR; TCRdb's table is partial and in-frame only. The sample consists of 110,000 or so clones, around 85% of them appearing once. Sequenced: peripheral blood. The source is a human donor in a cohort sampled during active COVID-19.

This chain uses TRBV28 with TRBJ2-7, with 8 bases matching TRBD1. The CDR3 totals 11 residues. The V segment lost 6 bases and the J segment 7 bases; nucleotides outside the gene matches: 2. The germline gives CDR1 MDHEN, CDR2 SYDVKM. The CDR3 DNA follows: TGTGCCAGCAGGAGGGACAGGGAGCAGTACTTC. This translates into CASRRDREQYF. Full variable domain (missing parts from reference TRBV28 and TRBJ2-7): DVKVTQSSRYLVKRTGEKVFLECVQDMDHENMFWYRQDPGLGLRLIYFSYDVKMKEKGDIPEGYSVSREKKERFSLILESASTNQTSMYLCASRRDREQYFGPGTRLTVT.

CDR3 nucleotides: TGTGCCAGCAGCTCCGGGACAGGGAGGTATGAGCAGTTCTTC. This translates into CASSSGTGRYEQFF. The gene calls are TRBV5-6 and TRBJ2-1, with 9 bases aligning to TRBD1. Germline loops: CDR1 SGHDT, CDR2 YYEEEE. Trimming removed 3 bases from V and 8 bases from J; junction bases left unmatched: 6. CDR3 size: 14 residues.

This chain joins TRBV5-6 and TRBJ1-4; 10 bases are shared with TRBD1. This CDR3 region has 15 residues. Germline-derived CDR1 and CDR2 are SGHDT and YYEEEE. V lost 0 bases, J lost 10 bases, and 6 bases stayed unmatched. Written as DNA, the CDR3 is TGTGCCAGCAGCTTGGAGGGGACAGGGGCAGGAAAACTGTTTTTT. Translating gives CASSLEGTGAGKLFF.

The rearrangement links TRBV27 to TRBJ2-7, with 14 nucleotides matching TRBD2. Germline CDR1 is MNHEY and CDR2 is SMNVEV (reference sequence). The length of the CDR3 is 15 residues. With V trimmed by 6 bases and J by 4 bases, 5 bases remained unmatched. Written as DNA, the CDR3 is TGTGCCAGCAGGACTAGCGGGGGGGCACGGTACGAGCAGTACTTC. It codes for CASRTSGGARYEQYF.

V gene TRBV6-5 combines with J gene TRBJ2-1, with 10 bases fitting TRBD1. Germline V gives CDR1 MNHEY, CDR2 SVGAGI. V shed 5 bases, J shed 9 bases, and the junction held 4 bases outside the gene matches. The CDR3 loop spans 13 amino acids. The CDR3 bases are TGTGCCAGCAGTCCACGGACAGGGGGTGAGCAGTTCTTC. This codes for CASSPRTGGEQFF.

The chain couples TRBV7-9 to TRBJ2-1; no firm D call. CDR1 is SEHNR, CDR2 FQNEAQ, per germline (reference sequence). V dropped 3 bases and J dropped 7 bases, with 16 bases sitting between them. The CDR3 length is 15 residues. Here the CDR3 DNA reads TGTGCCAGCAGCTTGGGTCTAGTGGGTGGGAATGAGCAGTTCTTC. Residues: CASSLGLVGGNEQFF.

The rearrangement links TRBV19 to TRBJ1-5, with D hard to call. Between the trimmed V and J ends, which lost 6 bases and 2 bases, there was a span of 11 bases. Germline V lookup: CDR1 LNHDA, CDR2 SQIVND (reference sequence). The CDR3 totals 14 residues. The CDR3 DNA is TGTGCCAGTAGCGATCTATTGGGCAATCAGCCCCAGCATTTT. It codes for CASSDLLGNQPQHF.